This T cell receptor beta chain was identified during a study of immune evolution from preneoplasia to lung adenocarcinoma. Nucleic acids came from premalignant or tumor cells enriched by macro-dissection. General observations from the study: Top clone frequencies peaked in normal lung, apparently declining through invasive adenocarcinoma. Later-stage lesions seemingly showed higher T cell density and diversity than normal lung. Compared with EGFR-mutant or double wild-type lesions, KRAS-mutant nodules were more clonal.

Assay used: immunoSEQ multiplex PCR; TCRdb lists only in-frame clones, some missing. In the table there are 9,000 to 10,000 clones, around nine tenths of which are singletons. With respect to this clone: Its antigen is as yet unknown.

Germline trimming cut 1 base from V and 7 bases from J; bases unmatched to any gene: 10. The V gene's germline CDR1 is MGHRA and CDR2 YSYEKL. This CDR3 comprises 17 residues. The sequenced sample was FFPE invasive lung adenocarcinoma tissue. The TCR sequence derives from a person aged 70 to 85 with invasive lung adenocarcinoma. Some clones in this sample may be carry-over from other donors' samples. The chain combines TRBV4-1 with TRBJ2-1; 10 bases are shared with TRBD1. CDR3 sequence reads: CASSQAQTGGVGNEQFF. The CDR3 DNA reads TGCGCCAGCAGCCAAGCACAGACAGGGGGCGTAGGAAATGAGCAGTTCTTC.